These 10 T cell receptor beta chains were sequenced from one sample in a study of CD8+CD57+ T cells in acquired aplastic anemia. Genomic DNA served as template for TCR beta VDJ and CDR3 profiling. TCRdb re-derived calls from the reads in MiXCR, one entry per CDR3 protein. The sample contains around 200,000 distinct CDR3 sequences, around 50% of which appear only once. Patients sequenced had flow cytometry evidence of CD8+CD57+ cell expansion. The sequenced sample consisted of sorted CD4+, CD8+, or CD8+CD57+ T cells (not recorded which) from PBMCs. These receptors originate from a human donor with aplastic anemia.

This clonotype was observed once. A read error is possible here, since a much larger clone lies one base away. The chain uses TRBV2 and TRBJ1-1, with unresolved D. The CDR3 totals 14 residues. The germline V gene has CDR1 SNHLY and CDR2 FYNNEI. V was clipped by 6 bases and J by 3 bases, with 14 bases between them. The CDR3 coding sequence is TGTGCCAGCAGCCGGGTGGCTGGCGACACTGAAGCTTTCTTT. Protein product: CASSRVAGDTEAFF.

In this sample, this clonotype turned up many times. The chain recombines TRBV20-1 with TRBJ1-2; TRBD1 matches at 7 bases. The V gene's germline CDR1 is DFQATT and CDR2 SNEGSKA (reference sequence). This CDR3 has 14 amino acids. The J segment lost 7 bases and the V segment lost 2 bases, leaving 10 bases of the junction unmatched. In DNA form, the CDR3 reads TGCAGTGCTAGACATGACTACAGGGGAGGTGGCTACACCTTC. The encoded protein is CSARHDYRGGGYTF.

Points on this clonotype: One end of the junction varies from germline; a read error may be responsible. V usage is TRBV19 and J usage is TRBJ2-7, with a tentative D call TRBD1 (5 bases). This CDR3 has 15 residues. Germline CDR1 reads LNHDA; CDR2 reads SQIVND (reference sequence). The CDR3 nucleotides are TGTGCCGGTAGTATCGACAGCTCCCCCCCTTACGAGCAGTACTTC. The encoded protein is CAGSIDSSPPYEQYF.

This clonotype showed up just once. The chain carries TRBV6-5 and TRBJ2-7, with TRBD1 matching 9 bases. The germline CDR1 and CDR2 sequences are MNHEY and SVGAGI. The V and J ends lost 0 bases and 6 bases, in that order; junction bases with no gene match: 9. CDR3 length: 16 residues. As DNA, the CDR3 is TGTGCCAGCAGTTACTCTCCGGGACAGGGAGGCCTCGAGCAGTACTTC. Translation gives CASSYSPGQGGLEQYF.

CDR3 nucleotide sequence: TGTGCCATTTTAAGCGGGGACGGGGACAATGAGCAGTTCTTC. Translated: CAILSGDGDNEQFF. This chain uses TRBV10-3 with TRBJ2-1; 7 nucleotides agree with TRBD2. Looked up from germline, CDR1 is ENHRY and CDR2 is SYGVKD. With V trimmed by 9 bases and J by 5 bases, 10 bases remained unmatched. This CDR3 region has 14 residues.

This chain links TRBV10-3 with TRBJ2-7; 8 bases agree with TRBD1. Germline assignment: CDR1 ENHRY and CDR2 SYGVKD. The length of the CDR3 is 15 residues. The V segment lost 0 bases and the J segment 6 bases; nucleotides outside the gene matches: 7. This CDR3 reads CAISESGQGVGEQYF. In nucleotides, the CDR3 is TGTGCCATCAGTGAGTCCGGACAGGGCGTCGGCGAGCAGTACTTC.

The chain uses TRBV29-1 and TRBJ1-2; D remains unclear. The germline V and J ends were trimmed by 4 bases and 0 bases, with 9 bases remaining between them. The CDR3 spans 13 residues. Germline loops: CDR1 SQVTM, CDR2 ANQGSEA. The CDR3 region has the DNA TGCAGCGTTGCACTGCTCTCTAACTATGGCTACACCTTC. Residues: CSVALLSNYGYTF.

This clonotype was seen ten or more times. This rearrangement joins TRBV25-1 to TRBJ2-3, with D perhaps TRBD2 (6 bases). The CDR3 sequence is 16 residues long. Germline assignment: CDR1 MGHDK and CDR2 SYGVNS. V shed 5 bases and J shed 0 bases, with 15 bases lying between them. Written as DNA, the CDR3 is TGTGCCAGCAGTCCTGGTGCCGGGACTAGCACAGATACGCAGTATTTT. As protein: CASSPGAGTSTDTQYF.

On this clonotype itself: The junction and the germline gene differ at one end; a read error may be behind it. The chain employs TRBV10-3 and TRBJ2-3; 12 bases fit TRBD2. Per the germline V gene, CDR1 is ENHRY and CDR2 is SYGVKD. The CDR3 spans 14 residues. The CDR3 is CAIRGLAGTDTQYF. CDR3 coding DNA: TGTGCCATCAGAGGACTAGCGGGGACAGATACGCAGTATTTC.

This chain uses TRBV7-6 with TRBJ1-5; a weak D match, TRBD1 (6 bases). Deletions cut 2 bases from V and 1 base from J, with 12 bases between. Germline CDR1 and CDR2: SGHVS and FNYEAQ. The CDR3 extends over 16 amino acids. The CDR3 reads CASSLWRQASNQPQHF. CDR3 nucleotides: TGTGCCAGCAGCTTATGGAGACAGGCGAGCAATCAGCCCCAGCATTTT.